This entry is about one T cell receptor beta chain. Its target is unknown. The V and J ends lost 5 bases and 2 bases respectively, with 9 bases between them. The length of the CDR3 is 13 residues. Germline CDR1 is SEHNR and CDR2 is FQNEAQ (reference sequence). Repertoires were generated with immunoSEQ multiplex PCR, while TCRdb's copy carries only in-frame clones and drops some. The sample comprises 90,000 to 120,000 clones, around 89% of which are singletons, and around 0.35% rests with the top ten. This record belongs to a study of Tregs in tolerant kidney transplant recipients. Study overall: Recipients received nonmyeloablative bone marrow transplants from related graft donors, with transient mixed chimerism.

Thawed PBMCs were FACS-sorted into unstimulated CD4+CD25+CD127- regulatory T cells, CD4+CD25- non-regulatory cells, CD4 and CD8 cells. Study conclusions and caveats: Some patients' samples used different primers over time, so nucleotide sequences weren't comparable. Tolerant patients' donor-specific Tregs expanded beyond overall Tregs, suggesting antigen-driven growth.

This clonotype was sampled from a human donor who received a combined kidney and bone marrow transplant. V and J are TRBV7-9 and TRBJ2-5, with D unclear. The sample here was CD4+ T cells from blood, taken before the transplant. CDR3 amino acids: CASSLAEQETQYF. DNA for the CDR3: TGTGCCAGCAGCCTGGCCGAACAAGAGACCCAGTACTTC.